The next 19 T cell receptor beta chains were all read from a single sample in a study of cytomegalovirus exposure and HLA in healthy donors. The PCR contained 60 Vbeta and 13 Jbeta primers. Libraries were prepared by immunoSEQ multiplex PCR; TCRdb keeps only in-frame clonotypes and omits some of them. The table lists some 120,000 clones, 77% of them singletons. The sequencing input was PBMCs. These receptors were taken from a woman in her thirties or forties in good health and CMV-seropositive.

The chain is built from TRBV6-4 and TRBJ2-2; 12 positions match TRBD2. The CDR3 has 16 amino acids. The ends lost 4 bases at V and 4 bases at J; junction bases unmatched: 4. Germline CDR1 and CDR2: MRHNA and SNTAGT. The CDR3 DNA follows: TGTGCCAGCAGTGGGGGACTAGCGGGTTTCACCGGGGAGCTGTTTTTT. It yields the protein CASSGGLAGFTGELFF.

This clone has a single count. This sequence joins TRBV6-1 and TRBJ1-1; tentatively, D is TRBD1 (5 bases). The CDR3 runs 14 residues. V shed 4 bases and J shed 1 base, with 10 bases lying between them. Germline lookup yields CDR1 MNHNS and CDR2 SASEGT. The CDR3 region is CASSVIGGNTEAFF. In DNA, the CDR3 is TGTGCCAGCAGTGTAATCGGGGGGAACACTGAAGCTTTCTTT.

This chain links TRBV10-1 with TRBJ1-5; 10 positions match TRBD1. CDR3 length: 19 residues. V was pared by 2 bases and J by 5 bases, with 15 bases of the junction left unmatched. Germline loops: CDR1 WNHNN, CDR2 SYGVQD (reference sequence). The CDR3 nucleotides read TGCGCCAGCAGTGAGAGGGTTGGGGACAGGGGTGGGTTGGATCAGCCCCAGCATTTT. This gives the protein CASSERVGDRGGLDQPQHF.

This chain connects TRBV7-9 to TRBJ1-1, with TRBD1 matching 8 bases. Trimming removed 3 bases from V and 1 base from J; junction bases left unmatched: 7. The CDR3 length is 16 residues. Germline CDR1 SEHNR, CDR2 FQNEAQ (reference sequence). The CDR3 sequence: CASSLATGAWNTEAFF. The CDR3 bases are TGTGCCAGCAGCTTGGCGACAGGGGCCTGGAACACTGAAGCTTTCTTT.

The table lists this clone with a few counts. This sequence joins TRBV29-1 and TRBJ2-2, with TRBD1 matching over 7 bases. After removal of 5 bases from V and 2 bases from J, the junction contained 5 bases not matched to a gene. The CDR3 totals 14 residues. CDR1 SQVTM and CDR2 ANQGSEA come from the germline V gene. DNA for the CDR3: TGCAGCGTTCTAAGACAGGGTAACACCGGGGAGCTGTTTTTT. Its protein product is CSVLRQGNTGELFF.

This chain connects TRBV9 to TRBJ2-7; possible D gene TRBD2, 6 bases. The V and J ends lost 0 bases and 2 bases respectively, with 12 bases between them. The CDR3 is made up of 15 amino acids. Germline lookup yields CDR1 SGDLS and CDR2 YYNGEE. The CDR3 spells CASSVATGLPYEQYF. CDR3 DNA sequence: TGTGCCAGCAGCGTAGCTACGGGACTTCCCTACGAGCAGTACTTC.

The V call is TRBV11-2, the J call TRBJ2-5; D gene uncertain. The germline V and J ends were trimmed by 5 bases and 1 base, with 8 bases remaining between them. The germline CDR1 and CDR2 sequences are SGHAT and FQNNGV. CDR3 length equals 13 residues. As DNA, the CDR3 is TGTGCCAGCAGCCCCCCCCTCCAAGAGACCCAGTACTTC. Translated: CASSPPLQETQYF.

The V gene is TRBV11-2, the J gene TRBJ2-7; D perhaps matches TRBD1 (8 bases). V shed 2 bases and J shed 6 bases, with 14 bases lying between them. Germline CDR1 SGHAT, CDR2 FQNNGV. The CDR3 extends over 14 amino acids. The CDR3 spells CASSLLDREGEQYF. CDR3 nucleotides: TGTGCCAGCAGCTTATTGGACAGGGAGGGCGAGCAGTACTTC. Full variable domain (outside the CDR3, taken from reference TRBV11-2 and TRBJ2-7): EAGVAQSPRYKIIEKRQSVAFWCNPISGHATLYWYQQILGQGPKLLIQFQNNGVVDDSQLPKDRFSAERLKGVDSTLKIQPAKLEDSAVYLCASSLLDREGEQYFGPGTRLTVT.

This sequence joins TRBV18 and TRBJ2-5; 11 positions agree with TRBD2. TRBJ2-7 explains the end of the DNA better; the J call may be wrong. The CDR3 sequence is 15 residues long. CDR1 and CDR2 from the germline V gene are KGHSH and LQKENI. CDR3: CASSPGTSGSYEQYF. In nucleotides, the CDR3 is TGTGCCAGCTCACCCGGGACTAGCGGCTCCTACGAGCAGTACTTC.

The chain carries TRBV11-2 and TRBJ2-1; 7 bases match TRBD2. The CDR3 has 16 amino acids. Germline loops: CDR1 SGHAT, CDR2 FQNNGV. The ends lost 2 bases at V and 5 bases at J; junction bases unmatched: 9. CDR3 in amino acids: CASSLNPGLGHNEQFF. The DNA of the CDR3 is TGTGCCAGCAGCTTAAATCCTGGACTAGGGCACAATGAGCAGTTCTTC.

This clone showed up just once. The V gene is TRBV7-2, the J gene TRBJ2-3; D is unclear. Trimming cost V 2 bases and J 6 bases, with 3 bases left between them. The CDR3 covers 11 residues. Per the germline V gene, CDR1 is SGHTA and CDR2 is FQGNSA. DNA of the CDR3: TGTGCCAGCAGCTTACAGGATACGCAGTATTTT. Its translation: CASSLQDTQYF.

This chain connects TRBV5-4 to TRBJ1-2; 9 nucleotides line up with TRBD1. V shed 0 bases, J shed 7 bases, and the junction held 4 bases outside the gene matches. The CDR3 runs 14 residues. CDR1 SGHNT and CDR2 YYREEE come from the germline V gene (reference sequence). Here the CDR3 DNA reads TGTGCCAGCAGCTTGGCGGGGACAGGGTTTGGCTACACCTTC. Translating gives CASSLAGTGFGYTF.

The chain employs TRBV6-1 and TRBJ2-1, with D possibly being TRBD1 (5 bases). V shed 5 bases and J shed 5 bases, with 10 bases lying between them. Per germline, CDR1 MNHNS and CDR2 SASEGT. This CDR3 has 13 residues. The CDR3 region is CASSPGPDNEQFF. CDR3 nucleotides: TGTGCCAGCAGTCCAGGGCCCGACAATGAGCAGTTCTTC.

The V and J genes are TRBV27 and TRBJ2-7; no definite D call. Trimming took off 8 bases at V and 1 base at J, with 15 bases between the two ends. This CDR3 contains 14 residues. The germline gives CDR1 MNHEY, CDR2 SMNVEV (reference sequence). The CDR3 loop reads CASGRPGSSYEQYF. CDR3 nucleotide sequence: TGTGCCAGCGGAAGACCCGGGTCATCCTACGAGCAGTACTTC.

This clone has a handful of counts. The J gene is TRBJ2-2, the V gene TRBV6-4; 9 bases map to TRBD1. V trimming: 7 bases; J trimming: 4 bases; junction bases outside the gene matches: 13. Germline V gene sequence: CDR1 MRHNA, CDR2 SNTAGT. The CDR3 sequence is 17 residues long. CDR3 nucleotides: TGTGCCAGCATCTTTTCCTTTAGACAGGGGGGCACCGGGGAGCTGTTTTTT. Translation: CASIFSFRQGGTGELFF.

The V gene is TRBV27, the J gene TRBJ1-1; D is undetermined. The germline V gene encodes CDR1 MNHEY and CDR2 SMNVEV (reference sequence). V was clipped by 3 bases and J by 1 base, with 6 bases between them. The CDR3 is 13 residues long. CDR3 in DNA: TGTGCCAGCAGTTTCCGGAGGAACACTGAAGCTTTCTTT. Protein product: CASSFRRNTEAFF.

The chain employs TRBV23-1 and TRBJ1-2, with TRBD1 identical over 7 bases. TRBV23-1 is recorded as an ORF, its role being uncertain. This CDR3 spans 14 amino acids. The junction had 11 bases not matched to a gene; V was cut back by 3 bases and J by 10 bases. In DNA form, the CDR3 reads TGCGCCAGCAGTCATTCAGGACAGGTAATCGACTACACCTTC. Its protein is CASSHSGQVIDYTF.

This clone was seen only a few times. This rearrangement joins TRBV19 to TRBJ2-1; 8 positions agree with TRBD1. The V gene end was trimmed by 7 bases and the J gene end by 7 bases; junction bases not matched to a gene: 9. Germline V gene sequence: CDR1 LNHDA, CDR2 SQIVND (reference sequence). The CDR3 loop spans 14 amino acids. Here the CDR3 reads CASKVRDRMNEQFF. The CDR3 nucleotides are TGTGCCAGTAAGGTCCGGGACAGGATGAATGAGCAGTTCTTC.

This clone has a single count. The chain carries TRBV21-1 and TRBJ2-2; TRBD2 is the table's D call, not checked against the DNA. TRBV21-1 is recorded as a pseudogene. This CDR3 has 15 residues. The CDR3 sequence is CASSRSPIDTGELFF. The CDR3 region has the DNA TGTGCCAGCAGCAGGAGCCCAATAGACACCGGGGAGCTGTTTTTT.